This T cell receptor beta chain was obtained from a study of identical twins. In the case of this clonotype: Its target is unknown.

The germline CDR1 and CDR2 sequences are MNHNS and SASEGT. The CDR3 has 13 residues. Trimming took 0 bases from V and 3 from J, leaving 6 bases between them. Findings and caveats of the study: Modeled out-of-frame TCR alpha sharing in monozygotic twins fell below observed levels. Within beta out-of-frame sequences, the excess sharing observed between twins was weaker. A partial confounding effect on zero-insertion analyses could come from invariant MAIT and iNKT cells. Memory repertoires lacked the insertion deficit that abundant cord blood beta clonotypes showed.

TCRdb ran MiXCR on the 5' RACE reads and lists one entry per CDR3 protein. The data hold hundreds of thousands of distinct CDR3 sequences, with roughly 6% observed a single time. The TCR was taken from a man younger than 35 in good health. The chain couples TRBV6-1 to TRBJ2-7, with D possibly being TRBD2 (5 bases). Sequencing input: naive T cells sorted from blood. The CDR3 sequence is CASSEAAGYEQYV. The CDR3 DNA sequence: TGTGCCAGCAGTGAAGCGGCGGGCTACGAGCAGTACGTC.